One T cell receptor (beta chain) is described in this entry. Its antigen remains unidentified. This CDR3 region has 17 residues. The germline V and J ends were trimmed by 1 base and 3 bases, with 16 bases remaining between them. From germline, CDR1 is SEHNR and CDR2 FQNEAQ (reference sequence). Profiling relied on immunoSEQ multiplex PCR, and the TCRdb table lists in-frame clones only, not all of them. The sample holds tens of thousands of clones, about 85% seen once. This record belongs to a study of OX40 agonist ivuxolimab in advanced cancers. Study details: Those treated in dose escalation had hepatocellular carcinoma, melanoma, renal cell cancer or head and neck cancer. Findings and caveats of the study: Expanded peripheral T cells had an undetermined antigen specificity.

V usage is TRBV7-9 and J usage is TRBJ1-3, with D possibly TRBD1 on 6 matching bases. Here the sequenced sample was CD4+ or CD8+ T cells sorted from blood, taken in a trial of the OX40 agonist ivuxolimab. The receptor comes from an adult with an advanced solid tumor such as melanoma, head and neck, liver or kidney cancer. CDR3 in amino acids: CASSLGAGTGYGNTIYF. The CDR3 DNA follows: TGTGCCAGCAGCTTAGGAGCCGGCACAGGGTATGGAAACACCATATATTTT. The whole variable domain, filled in from reference TRBV7-9 and TRBJ1-3, reads DTGVSQNPRHKITKRGQNVTFRCDPISEHNRLYWYRQTLGQGPEFLTYFQNEAQLEKSRLLSDRFSAERPKGSFSTLEIQRTEQGDSAMYLCASSLGAGTGYGNTIYFGEGSWLTVV.